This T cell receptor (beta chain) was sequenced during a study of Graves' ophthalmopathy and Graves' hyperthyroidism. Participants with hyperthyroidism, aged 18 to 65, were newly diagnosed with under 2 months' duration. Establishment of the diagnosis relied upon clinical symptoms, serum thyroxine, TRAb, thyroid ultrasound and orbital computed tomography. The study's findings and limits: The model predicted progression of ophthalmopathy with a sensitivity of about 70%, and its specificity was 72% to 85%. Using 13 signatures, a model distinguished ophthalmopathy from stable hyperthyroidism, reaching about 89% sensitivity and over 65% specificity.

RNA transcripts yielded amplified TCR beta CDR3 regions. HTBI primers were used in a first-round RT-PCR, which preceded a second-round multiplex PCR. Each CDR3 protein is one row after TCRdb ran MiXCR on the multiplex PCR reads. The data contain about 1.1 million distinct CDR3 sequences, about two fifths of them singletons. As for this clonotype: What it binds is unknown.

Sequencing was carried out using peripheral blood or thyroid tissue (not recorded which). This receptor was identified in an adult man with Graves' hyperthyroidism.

The CDR3 nucleotides read TGCGCCAGCAGTGAGTTTTCCGAAGCTTTCTTT. This encodes CASSEFSEAFF. The chain has TRBV10-1 and TRBJ1-1; D is undetermined. This CDR3 has 11 residues. Trimming removed 1 base from V and 8 bases from J, with 5 bases in between. Germline CDR1 reads WNHNN; CDR2 reads SYGVQD (reference sequence).